This is a list of T cell receptor beta chains from one sample in a study of blood T cell repertoires in COVID-19. Profiled with immunoSEQ multiplex PCR; TCRdb holds only in-frame clones, not every one. The table shows some 170,000 clones, with around 83% occurring only once. The sample comprised PBMCs or T cells enriched from blood (not recorded which). These receptor sequences come from a man aged 40-50 years who had recovered from COVID-19. CDR3s include the opening cysteine and the closing phenylalanine or tryptophan. D genes are given only for firm matches. Only some rows state a clone size, as once, few, many or a class for expanded clones.

d_call	j_call	clone_size	v_call	cdr3_nt	cdr3_aa
TRBD1	TRBJ1-1	.	TRBV7-9	TGTGCCAGCAGCTTACAGACAGGGGACACTGAAGCTTTCTTT	CASSLQTGDTEAFF
TRBD2	TRBJ2-7	.	TRBV19	TGTGCCAGTACCGACTCAGGGACTAGCGGCTACGAGCAGTACTTC	CASTDSGTSGYEQYF
.	TRBJ1-2	.	TRBV24-1	TGTGCCACCAGTGGCGGCTATGGCTACACCTTC	CATSGGYGYTF
.	TRBJ1-6	.	TRBV19	TGTGCCAGTAGTATAGGGGACTTCTATAATTCACCCCTCCACTTT	CASSIGDFYNSPLHF
.	TRBJ1-6	.	TRBV9	TGTGCCAGCAGCGTCTTCCCGTCCTATAATTCACCCCTCCACTTT	CASSVFPSYNSPLHF
.	TRBJ1-2	.	TRBV7-9	TGTGCCAGCAGCTTACCTAGCGAGGAGCTTAGCCGTGGCTACACCTTC	CASSLPSEELSRGYTF
.	TRBJ2-7	.	TRBV7-9	TGTGCCAGCAGCACCGGGTACTACGAGCAGTACTTC	CASSTGYYEQYF
TRBD2	TRBJ2-3	.	TRBV6-6	TGTGCCAGCAATAGTATAGCGGGAGGGGGAGATACGCAGTATTTT	CASNSIAGGGDTQYF
.	TRBJ2-2	.	TRBV27	TGTGCCAGCAGTTTAAAACCGTTCGGGGTCCCCGGGGAGCTGTTTTTT	CASSLKPFGVPGELFF
.	TRBJ1-1	.	TRBV5-1	TGCGCCAGCAGCCCGACAGAATTGAACACTGAAGCTTTCTTT	CASSPTELNTEAFF
TRBD1	TRBJ1-6	.	TRBV30	TGTGCCTGGACCCGACAGGGGTTTAACTCACCCCTCCACTTT	CAWTRQGFNSPLHF
.	TRBJ1-3	.	TRBV3-1/TRBV3-2	TGTGCCAGCAGCCAAGAAACGTTGGACTCCGGAAACACCATATATTTT	CASSQETLDSGNTIYF
TRBD1	TRBJ1-5	.	TRBV19	TGTGCCAGTAGTAGTGACAGGGTCGGAAGGCAGCCCCAGCATTTT	CASSSDRVGRQPQHF
.	TRBJ1-2	.	TRBV5-5	TGTGCCAGCAGCTTGATGTTGTCAGCGGGAGATGGCTACACCTTC	CASSLMLSAGDGYTF
TRBD1	TRBJ1-5	.	TRBV2	TGTGCCAGCAGCCAGGACAGGATTGATCAGCCCCAGCATTTT	CASSQDRIDQPQHF
.	TRBJ2-7	.	TRBV12-3/TRBV12-4	TGTGCCAGCAGTTTAGGGCAGGGTTTAGGGCAGTACTTC	CASSLGQGLGQYF
TRBD1	TRBJ1-2	.	TRBV15	TGTGCCACCAGCTCCGGGACAGGGATGGATGGCTACACCTTC	CATSSGTGMDGYTF
.	TRBJ1-5	.	TRBV5-4	TGTGCCAGCAGCTCGAACGGGGGAGATCAGCCCCAGCATTTT	CASSSNGGDQPQHF
TRBD1	TRBJ1-5	.	TRBV4-1	TGCGCCAGCAGCCACGCCGGGACAGGTACAGACGGTTATCAGCCCCAGCATTTT	CASSHAGTGTDGYQPQHF
TRBD2	TRBJ2-3	.	TRBV20-1	TGCAGTGCCCTATACCTAGCGGGGCAGTATTTT	CSALYLAGQYF
TRBD1	TRBJ1-2	.	TRBV19	TGTGCCAGTACTCCTACCGGACAGGGTAGGAACTATGGCTACACCTTC	CASTPTGQGRNYGYTF
.	TRBJ1-1	once	TRBV30	TGTGCCTGGAGTGGCCAGGGAGGCACTGAAGCTTTCTTT	CAWSGQGGTEAFF
TRBD2	TRBJ2-3	.	TRBV27	TGTGCCAGCAGTTTGGCGGGGGGATTTGTAGATACGCAGTATTTT	CASSLAGGFVDTQYF
TRBD1	TRBJ1-3	.	TRBV6-1	TGTGCCAGCAGTGAGACAGGGGCTGGAAACACCATATATTTT	CASSETGAGNTIYF
.	TRBJ1-1	once	TRBV19	TGTGCCAGTAGTATAGATCCGAATTCGAGAGGCCCGGCTTTCTTT	CASSIDPNSRGPAFF
.	TRBJ2-1	.	TRBV5-1	TGCGCCAGCAGCCGGGACTCTAGCTCCTACAATGAGCAGTTCTTC	CASSRDSSSYNEQFF
.	TRBJ1-5	large	TRBV28	TGTGCCAGCAGTTTTCAGGACTGGAATCAGCCCCAGCATTTT	CASSFQDWNQPQHF
.	TRBJ1-2	.	TRBV6-5	TGTGCCAGCAGAGGACAGTCTGAAGGAAACTATGGCTACACCTTC	CASRGQSEGNYGYTF
.	TRBJ2-7	.	TRBV19	TGTGCCAGTAGTATAGAAATGACACCGATCTACGAGCAGTACTTC	CASSIEMTPIYEQYF
.	TRBJ1-4	.	TRBV28	TGTGCCAGCAGTCCCTCCGGAGGGGTCGGTGAAAAACTGTTTTTT	CASSPSGGVGEKLFF
.	TRBJ2-1	.	TRBV9	TGTGCCAGCAGCGTAGCCACCTCGACTAGGCGCGAGCAGTTCTTC	CASSVATSTRREQFF
TRBD2	TRBJ2-3	once	TRBV10-1	TGCGCCAGCAGTGAGTCCTTCCTGGGGGGGACAGATACGCAGTATTTT	CASSESFLGGTDTQYF
TRBD2	TRBJ2-3	.	TRBV7-3	TGTGCCAGCACCACCGGACTAGGCACAGATACGCAGTATTTT	CASTTGLGTDTQYF
TRBD2	TRBJ2-2	.	TRBV10-2	TGCGCCAGCAGTGACGGGGGGGCCTGGGGCACCGGGGAGCTGTTTTTT	CASSDGGAWGTGELFF
TRBD1	TRBJ1-5	.	TRBV28	TGTGCCAGCAGGCCGCAGGGGGTTAGACAGCCCCAGCATTTT	CASRPQGVRQPQHF
.	TRBJ2-3	.	TRBV4-1	TGCGCCAGCAGCCAAGAGGAGGGAGGTCCCACAGATACGCAGTATTTT	CASSQEEGGPTDTQYF
TRBD2	TRBJ2-2	.	TRBV19	TGTGCCAGTACCATAATAGCGGGAGGGCCTGGCGGGGAGCTGTTTTTT	CASTIIAGGPGGELFF
TRBD1	TRBJ2-5	.	TRBV5-4	TGTGCCAGCAGGCTGACAGGGGCACCAGAGACCCAGTACTTC	CASRLTGAPETQYF
.	TRBJ1-5	once	TRBV10-2	TGCGCCAGCAGTGAATCATTCGACAGAAATCAGCCCCAGCATTTT	CASSESFDRNQPQHF
TRBD2	TRBJ2-3	.	TRBV2	TGTGCCACCGGACTAGCGGACACAGATACGCAGTATTTT	CATGLADTDTQYF
.	TRBJ1-4	.	TRBV4-1	TGCGCCAGCAGCCAAGATGGGGCAGGGTCACGGGAAAAACTGTTTTTT	CASSQDGAGSREKLFF
TRBD1	TRBJ1-1	once	TRBV30	TGTGCCTGGAGGACGGACAGGGTTGCTACTGAAGCTTTCTTT	CAWRTDRVATEAFF
TRBD1	TRBJ1-2	.	TRBV19	TGTGCCAGTAGATACCCGGGACAGAGAAGTGGCTACACCTTC	CASRYPGQRSGYTF
TRBD2	TRBJ2-1	.	TRBV12-5	TGTGCTAGTGGTTTGGTACGAACTAGCGGGTACAATGAGCAGTTCTTC	CASGLVRTSGYNEQFF
TRBD1	TRBJ1-5	.	TRBV19	TGTGCCAGTAGTACCCAAGGGGGCGCAGAAGGACAGCCCCAGCATTTT	CASSTQGGAEGQPQHF
.	TRBJ1-4	.	TRBV5-6	TGTGCCAGCAGCATGTACAGGGCGTCATATGAAAAACTGTTTTTT	CASSMYRASYEKLFF
.	TRBJ1-2	.	TRBV5-1	TGCGCCAGCAGCGTGCTATTCGGTGGCTACACCTTC	CASSVLFGGYTF
TRBD2	TRBJ2-2	.	TRBV18	TGTGCCAGCTCAACAGTTAGCGGGTACGTGAACACCGGGGAGCTGTTTTTT	CASSTVSGYVNTGELFF
.	TRBJ2-7	.	TRBV5-4	TGTGCCAGCAGCCGAGCTGACAGGAAAGTTTACGAGCAGTACTTC	CASSRADRKVYEQYF
.	TRBJ1-2	.	TRBV28	TGTGCCAGCGGACTCCAGGGGATCGGCTACACCTTC	CASGLQGIGYTF
TRBD1	TRBJ1-2	.	TRBV19	TGTGCCAGTAGTATGTTACAGGGGTGGGACGGCTACACCTTC	CASSMLQGWDGYTF
TRBD1	TRBJ2-7	.	TRBV24-1	TGTGCCACCAGTGACCGAAGGCAGGGGGAAGAGCAGTACTTC	CATSDRRQGEEQYF
.	TRBJ1-1	.	TRBV19	TGTGCCAGTAGTCAGACTGTGAACACTGAAGCTTTCTTT	CASSQTVNTEAFF
TRBD1	TRBJ1-2	.	TRBV15	TGTGCCACCAGCAGAGAGAGGACAGGGATCCATGGCTACACCTTC	CATSRERTGIHGYTF
.	TRBJ1-5	.	TRBV27	TGTGCCAGCAGTTTATTAGGGGCTCAGCCCCAGCATTTT	CASSLLGAQPQHF